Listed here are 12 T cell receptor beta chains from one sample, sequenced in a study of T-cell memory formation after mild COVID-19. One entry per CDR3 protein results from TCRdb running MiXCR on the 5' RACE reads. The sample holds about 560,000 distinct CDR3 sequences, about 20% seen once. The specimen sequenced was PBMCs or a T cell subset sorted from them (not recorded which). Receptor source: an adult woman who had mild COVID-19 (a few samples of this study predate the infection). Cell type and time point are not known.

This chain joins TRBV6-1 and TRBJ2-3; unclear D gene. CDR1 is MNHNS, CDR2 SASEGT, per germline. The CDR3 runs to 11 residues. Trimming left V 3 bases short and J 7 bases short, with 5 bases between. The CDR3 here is CASSEVYTQYF. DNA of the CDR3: TGTGCCAGCAGTGAGGTTTATACGCAGTATTTT.

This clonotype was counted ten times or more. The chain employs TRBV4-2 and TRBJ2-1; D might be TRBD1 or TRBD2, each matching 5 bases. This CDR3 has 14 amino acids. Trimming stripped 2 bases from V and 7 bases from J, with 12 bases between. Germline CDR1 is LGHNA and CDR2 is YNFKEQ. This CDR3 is CASSQSLWGNEQFF. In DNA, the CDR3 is TGTGCCAGCAGCCAAAGCTTGTGGGGGAATGAGCAGTTCTTC.

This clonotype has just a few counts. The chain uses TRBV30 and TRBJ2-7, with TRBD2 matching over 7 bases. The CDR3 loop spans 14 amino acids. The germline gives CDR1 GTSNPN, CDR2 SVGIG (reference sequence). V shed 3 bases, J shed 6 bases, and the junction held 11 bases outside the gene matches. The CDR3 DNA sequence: TGTGCCTGGAGCTTTCCCGGACTAGTCCCCGAGCAGTACTTC. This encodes CAWSFPGLVPEQYF.

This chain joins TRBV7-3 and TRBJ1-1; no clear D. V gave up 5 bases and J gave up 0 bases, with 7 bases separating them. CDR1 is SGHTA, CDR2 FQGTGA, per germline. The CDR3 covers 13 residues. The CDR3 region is CASSARMNTEAFF. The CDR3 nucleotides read TGTGCCAGCAGCGCCCGGATGAACACTGAAGCTTTCTTT.

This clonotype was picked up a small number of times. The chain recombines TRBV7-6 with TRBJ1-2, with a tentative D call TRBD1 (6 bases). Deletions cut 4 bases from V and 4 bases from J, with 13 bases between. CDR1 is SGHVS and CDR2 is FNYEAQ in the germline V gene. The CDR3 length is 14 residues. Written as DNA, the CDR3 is TGTGCCAGCAGCTCCCAGGGGCTGGCCTATGGCTACACCTTC. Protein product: CASSSQGLAYGYTF.

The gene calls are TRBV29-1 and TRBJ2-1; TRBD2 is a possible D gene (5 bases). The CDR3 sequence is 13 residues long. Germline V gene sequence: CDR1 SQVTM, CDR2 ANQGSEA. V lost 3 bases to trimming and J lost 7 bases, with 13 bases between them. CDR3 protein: CSVEERGKNEQFF. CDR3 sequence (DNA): TGCAGCGTTGAGGAGCGAGGGAAAAATGAGCAGTTCTTC.

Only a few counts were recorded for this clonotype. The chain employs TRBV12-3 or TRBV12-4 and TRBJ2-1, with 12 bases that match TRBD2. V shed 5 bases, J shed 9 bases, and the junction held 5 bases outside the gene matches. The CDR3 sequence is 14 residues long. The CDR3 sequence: CASSRLAGVGEQFF. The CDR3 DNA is TGTGCCAGCAGTAGACTAGCGGGAGTTGGTGAGCAGTTCTTC.

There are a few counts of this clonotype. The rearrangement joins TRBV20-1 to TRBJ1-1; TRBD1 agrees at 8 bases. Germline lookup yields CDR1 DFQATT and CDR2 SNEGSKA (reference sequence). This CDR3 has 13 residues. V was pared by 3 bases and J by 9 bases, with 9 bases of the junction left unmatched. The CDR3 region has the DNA TGCAGTGCTAGCCCGCAGGGCAGGGGGCAAGCTTTCTTT. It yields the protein CSASPQGRGQAFF.

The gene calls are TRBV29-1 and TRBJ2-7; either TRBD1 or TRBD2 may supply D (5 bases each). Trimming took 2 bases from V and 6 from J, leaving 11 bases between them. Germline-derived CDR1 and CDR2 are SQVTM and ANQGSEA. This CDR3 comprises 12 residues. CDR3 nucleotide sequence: TGCAGCGTTGAAACGGGACGGGGCGAGCAGTACTTC. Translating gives CSVETGRGEQYF.

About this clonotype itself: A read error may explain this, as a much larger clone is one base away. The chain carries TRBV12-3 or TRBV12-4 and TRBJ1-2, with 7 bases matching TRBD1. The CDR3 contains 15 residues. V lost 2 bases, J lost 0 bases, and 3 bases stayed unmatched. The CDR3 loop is CASSLIDRANYGYTF. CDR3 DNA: TGTGCCAGCAGTTTAATCGACAGGGCTAACTATGGCTACACCTTC.

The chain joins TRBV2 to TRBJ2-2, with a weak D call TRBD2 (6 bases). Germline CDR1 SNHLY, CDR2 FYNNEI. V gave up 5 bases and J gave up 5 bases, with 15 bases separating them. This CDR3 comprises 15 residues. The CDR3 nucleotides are TGTGCCAGCAGTAGAGTCGGGGGATCGACCGGGGAGCTGTTTTTT. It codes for CASSRVGGSTGELFF.

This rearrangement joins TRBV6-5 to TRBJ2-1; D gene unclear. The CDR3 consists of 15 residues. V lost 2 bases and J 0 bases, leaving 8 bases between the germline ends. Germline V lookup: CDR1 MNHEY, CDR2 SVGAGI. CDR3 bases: TGTGCCAGCAGTTACAGGGAACACTCCTACAATGAGCAGTTCTTC. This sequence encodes CASSYREHSYNEQFF.